The 16 T cell receptor beta chains given below trace back to one sample, sequenced in a study of T-cell reconstitution after alpha-beta-depleted transplantation in children. This sample's TCRbeta library carried unique molecular identifier barcodes. TCRdb recomputed calls from the PCR reads with MiXCR, one row per CDR3 protein. The sample consists of almost 500,000 distinct CDR3 sequences, 10% of them appearing once. The specimen was PBMCs, collected before TCRalphabeta/CD19-depleted stem cell transplant. The origin of the receptors is a child aged 2-15 years with inherited bone marrow failure, due to receive a stem cell transplant.

There are many counts of this clonotype. The chain carries TRBV29-1 and TRBJ2-7; either TRBD1 or TRBD2 may supply D (5 bases each). CDR3 length equals 14 residues. Trimming pared 7 bases from V and 2 bases from J, leaving 18 bases between. Germline CDR1 SQVTM, CDR2 ANQGSEA. For the CDR3, the DNA is TGCAGCGCTACAGTGGGGGAAAGAGCCTACGAGCAGTACTTC. Its protein is CSATVGERAYEQYF.

This clonotype was seen ten or more times. V usage is TRBV7-2 and J usage is TRBJ1-2; unclear D gene. The germline V and J ends were trimmed by 1 base and 0 bases, with 12 bases remaining between them. CDR1 is SGHTA, CDR2 FQGNSA, per germline. This CDR3 comprises 16 residues. The CDR3 protein is CASSLGTGSSNYGYTF. DNA for the CDR3: TGTGCCAGCAGCTTAGGAACGGGGTCCTCTAACTATGGCTACACCTTC.

In this sample, this clonotype turned up many times. The chain recombines TRBV4-3 with TRBJ2-1; D perhaps matches TRBD1 (6 bases). Trimming took 1 base from V and 8 from J, leaving 18 bases between them. From germline, CDR1 is LGHNA and CDR2 YSLEER. CDR3 length equals 16 residues. The DNA for the CDR3 is TGCGCCAGCAGCCAAGTATTCGGGACAATAACAGATGAGCAGTTCTTC. As protein: CASSQVFGTITDEQFF.

This clonotype was detected ten times or more. At one end, the junction sequence differs from germline, possibly due to a read error. J is TRBJ2-3 and V is TRBV15; D gene ambiguous. This CDR3 is built from 15 residues. The germline gives CDR1 LNHNV, CDR2 YYDKDF (reference sequence). CDR3 region: CATTRLPSSTDTQYF. CDR3 nucleotide sequence: TGTGCCACCACCAGACTGCCTTCTAGCACAGATACGCAGTATTTT.

This clonotype was observed many times. The chain couples TRBV5-1 to TRBJ2-2, with D tentatively TRBD2 (6 bases). The CDR3 loop spans 13 amino acids. The V end lost 4 bases, the J end lost 4 bases, and 8 bases lay between the germline ends. Per germline, CDR1 SGHRS and CDR2 YFSETQ. The CDR3, as DNA: TGCGCCAGCAGCCAAGCGGGCACCGGGGAGCTGTTTTTT. Its protein is CASSQAGTGELFF.

This sequence joins TRBV5-1 and TRBJ2-5; the D gene is possibly TRBD1 (7 bases). The CDR3 is 16 residues long. Germline CDR1 SGHRS, CDR2 YFSETQ. Trimming cost V 1 base and J 4 bases, with 17 bases left between them. In DNA, the CDR3 is TGCGCCAGCAGCTTGACCCCGGACAGGAGGGGAGAGACCCAGTACTTC. This translates into CASSLTPDRRGETQYF.

Of note for this clonotype: Being one base from a much bigger clone, this may be a read error. The chain couples TRBV29-1 to TRBJ2-3; D unresolved. The CDR3 runs 10 residues. Germline V gene sequence: CDR1 SQVTM, CDR2 ANQGSEA. The germline V and J ends were trimmed by 1 base and 8 bases, with 4 bases remaining between them. The CDR3 nucleotides read TGCAGCGTTGAAGGGGGTACGCAGTATTTT. Protein: CSVEGGTQYF.

The table lists this clonotype with a few counts. The V and J genes are TRBV20-1 and TRBJ2-5; D is undetermined. This CDR3 is 13 amino acids long. The germline V gene encodes CDR1 DFQATT and CDR2 SNEGSKA (reference sequence). Trimming cost V 5 bases and J 6 bases, with 16 bases left between them. CDR3 sequence (DNA): TGCAGTGCTTACGAGGACGCTCTCCAGACCCAGTACTTC. This encodes CSAYEDALQTQYF.

This clonotype was seen repeatedly, ten times or more. The chain joins TRBV7-9 to TRBJ2-7; TRBD1 matches at 10 bases. The CDR3 contains 15 residues. CDR1 and CDR2 (germline): SEHNR, FQNEAQ (reference sequence). Germline trimming cut 5 bases from V and 6 bases from J; bases unmatched to any gene: 10. CDR3: CASSPNQGQGVEQYF. The CDR3 DNA follows: TGTGCCAGCAGCCCCAACCAAGGACAGGGGGTCGAGCAGTACTTC.

The sample holds many counts of this clonotype. This rearrangement joins TRBV5-1 to TRBJ2-7; D is possibly TRBD2 (6 bases). The CDR3 is 14 amino acids. The V and J ends lost 2 bases and 2 bases respectively, with 11 bases between them. Looked up from germline, CDR1 is SGHRS and CDR2 is YFSETQ. The CDR3, as DNA: TGCGCCAGCAGCTTTCCGGGAGATACCTACGAGCAGTACTTC. As protein: CASSFPGDTYEQYF.

This clonotype showed up many times. The rearrangement uses TRBV7-8 and TRBJ2-7; tentative D call: TRBD2 (5 bases). This CDR3 is 12 amino acids long. Germline CDR1 is SGHVS and CDR2 is FQNEAQ. The ends were cut back, 5 bases at V and 6 bases at J, with 11 bases in the middle. DNA of the CDR3: TGTGCCAGCAGCCGGTCCGGAGGCGAGCAGTACTTC. It translates to CASSRSGGEQYF.

This clonotype was recorded a few times. The rearrangement links TRBV27 to TRBJ2-2; 13 bases agree with TRBD2. V trimming: 4 bases; J trimming: 5 bases; junction bases outside the gene matches: 16. CDR1 is MNHEY and CDR2 is SMNVEV in the germline V gene (reference sequence). CDR3 size: 20 residues. DNA for the CDR3: TGTGCCAGCAGTTACTTCCCCGGGACTAGCGGGAATAATCCGACCGGGGAGCTGTTTTTT. Residues: CASSYFPGTSGNNPTGELFF.

This clonotype was seen at least ten times. The chain links TRBV11-2 to TRBJ2-2; D gene unclear. The CDR3 totals 11 residues. The V gene's germline CDR1 is SGHAT and CDR2 FQNNGV. The V end lost 0 bases, the J end lost 9 bases, and 2 bases lay between the germline ends. CDR3 in DNA: TGTGCCAGCAGCTTAGAGTGGGAGCTGTTTTTT. Amino acids: CASSLEWELFF.

This clonotype has a count of ten or more. The chain is built from TRBV4-3 and TRBJ2-3; possible D gene TRBD1, 6 bases. Trimming took off 1 base at V and 4 bases at J, with 12 bases between the two ends. The CDR3 sequence is 15 residues long. The germline V gene encodes CDR1 LGHNA and CDR2 YSLEER. CDR3 nucleotide sequence: TGCGCCAGCAGCCAAGTACAGGGTATACCAGATACGCAGTATTTT. As protein: CASSQVQGIPDTQYF.

This clonotype was observed at least ten times. The V gene is TRBV3-1, the J gene TRBJ1-2; perhaps TRBD1 as D (6 bases). Trimming cost V 0 bases and J 5 bases, with 10 bases left between them. The CDR3 is 14 amino acids. The germline CDR1 and CDR2 sequences are LGHDT and YNNKEL (reference sequence). CDR3 bases: TGTGCCAGCAGCCAAGATATACAGGGATATGGCTACACCTTC. Its protein is CASSQDIQGYGYTF.

A few counts support this clonotype. The chain combines TRBV7-9 with TRBJ2-7; D gene unclear. V shed 1 base and J shed 0 bases, with 10 bases lying between them. Looked up from germline, CDR1 is SEHNR and CDR2 is FQNEAQ (reference sequence). The CDR3 has 15 amino acids. The CDR3 DNA is TGTGCCAGCAGCTTAGTTAGCAGACGCTCCTACGAGCAGTACTTC. Encoded protein: CASSLVSRRSYEQYF.